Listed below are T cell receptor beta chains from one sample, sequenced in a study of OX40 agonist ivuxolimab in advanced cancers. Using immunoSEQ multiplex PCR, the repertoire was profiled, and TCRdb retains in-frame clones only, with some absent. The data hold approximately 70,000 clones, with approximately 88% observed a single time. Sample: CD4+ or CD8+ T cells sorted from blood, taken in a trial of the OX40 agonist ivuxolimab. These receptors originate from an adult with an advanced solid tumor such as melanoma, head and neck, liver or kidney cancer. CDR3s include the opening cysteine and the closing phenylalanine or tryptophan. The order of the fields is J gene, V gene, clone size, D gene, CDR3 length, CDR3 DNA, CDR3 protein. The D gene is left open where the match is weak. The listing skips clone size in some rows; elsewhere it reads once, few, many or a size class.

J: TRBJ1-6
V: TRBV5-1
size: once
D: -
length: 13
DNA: TGCGCCAGCAGCTCGCAGGGGTATTCACCCCTCCACTTT
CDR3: CASSSQGYSPLHF

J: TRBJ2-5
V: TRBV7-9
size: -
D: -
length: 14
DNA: TGTGCCAGCAGCTTAGTTCCGGGGCAAGAGACCCAGTACTTC
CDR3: CASSLVPGQETQYF

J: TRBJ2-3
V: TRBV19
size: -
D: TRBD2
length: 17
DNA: TGTGCCAGTAGTCAGAAGCGGGGAAAGGCGAACACAGATACGCAGTATTTT
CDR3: CASSQKRGKANTDTQYF

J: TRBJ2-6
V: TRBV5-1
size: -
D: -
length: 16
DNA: TGCGCCAGCAGCTTGGGTGGGACTTCAGGGGCCAACGTCCTGACTTTC
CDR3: CASSLGGTSGANVLTF

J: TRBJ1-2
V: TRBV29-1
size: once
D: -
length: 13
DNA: TGCAGCGTTCGGGGGGAGCACGGGTTTGGCTACACCTTC
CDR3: CSVRGEHGFGYTF

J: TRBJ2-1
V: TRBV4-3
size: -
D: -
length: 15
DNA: TGCGCCAGCAGCCAAGAAGGACAGTCCTACAATGAGCAGTTCTTC
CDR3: CASSQEGQSYNEQFF

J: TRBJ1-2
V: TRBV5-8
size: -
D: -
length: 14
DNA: TGTGCCAGCAGCTCATCGGGGGAGTACTATGGCTACACCTTC
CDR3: CASSSSGEYYGYTF

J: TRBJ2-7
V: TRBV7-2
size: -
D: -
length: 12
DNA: TGTGCCAGCAGCTTAGGCAGGTACGAGCAGTACTTC
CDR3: CASSLGRYEQYF

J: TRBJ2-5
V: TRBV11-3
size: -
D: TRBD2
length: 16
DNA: TGTGCCAGCAGCACGGGACTAGCGGGAGGGCCAGAGACCCAGTACTTC
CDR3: CASSTGLAGGPETQYF

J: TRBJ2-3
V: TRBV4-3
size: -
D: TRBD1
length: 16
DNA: TGCGCCAGCAGCCTGGGCCGGGACAGCGGCACAGATACGCAGTATTTT
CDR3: CASSLGRDSGTDTQYF

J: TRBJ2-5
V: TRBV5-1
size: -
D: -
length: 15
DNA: TGCGCCAGCAGCGGCCAAACAGGTCTCCAAGAGACCCAGTACTTC
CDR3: CASSGQTGLQETQYF

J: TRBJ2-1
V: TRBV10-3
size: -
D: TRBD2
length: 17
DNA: TGTGCCATCAGTGGAAGGTCTAGCGGGGTCTCCTACAATGAGCAGTTCTTC
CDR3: CAISGRSSGVSYNEQFF

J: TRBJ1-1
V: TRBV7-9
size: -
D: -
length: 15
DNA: TGTGCCAGCAGCCAACCGGCGGGGCGGGACACTGAAGCTTTCTTT
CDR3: CASSQPAGRDTEAFF

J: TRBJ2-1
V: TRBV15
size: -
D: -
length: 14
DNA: TGTGCCACCAGCGCCGGGACTCGTTACAATGAGCAGTTCTTC
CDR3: CATSAGTRYNEQFF

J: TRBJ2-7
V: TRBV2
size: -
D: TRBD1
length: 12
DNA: TGTGCCAGTGACAGGGGCGCCTACGAGCAGTACTTC
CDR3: CASDRGAYEQYF

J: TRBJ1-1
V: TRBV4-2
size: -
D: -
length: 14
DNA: TGTGCCAGCAGCCACCTCGACAGGAACACTGAAGCTTTCTTT
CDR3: CASSHLDRNTEAFF

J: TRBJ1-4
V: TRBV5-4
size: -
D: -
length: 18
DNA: TGTGCCAGCAGCTTGGTACGGGGGCGAGGGGGAACTAATGAAAAACTGTTTTTT
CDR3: CASSLVRGRGGTNEKLFF

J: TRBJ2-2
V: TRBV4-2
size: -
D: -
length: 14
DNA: TGTGCCAGCAGCCAGGGAACTAGTGCCGGGGAGCTGTTTTTT
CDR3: CASSQGTSAGELFF

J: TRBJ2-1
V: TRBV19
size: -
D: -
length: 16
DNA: TGTGCCAGTAGTATCCAAGGGCTGAGCTCCTACAATGAGCAGTTCTTC
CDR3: CASSIQGLSSYNEQFF

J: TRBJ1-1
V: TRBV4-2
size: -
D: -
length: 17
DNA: TGTGCCAGCAGCCAAGACAGTATTTCCGGGGGAAACACTGAAGCTTTCTTT
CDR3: CASSQDSISGGNTEAFF

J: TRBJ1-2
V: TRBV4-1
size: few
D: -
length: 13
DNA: TGCGCCAGCAGCCAAGATTGGGGAGATGGCTACACCTTC
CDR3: CASSQDWGDGYTF

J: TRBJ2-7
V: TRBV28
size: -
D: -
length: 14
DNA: TGTGCCAGCAGTTTCACGGGCAGCTCCTACGAGCAGTACTTC
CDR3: CASSFTGSSYEQYF

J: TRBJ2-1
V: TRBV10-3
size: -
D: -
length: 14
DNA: TGTGCCATCAGTGGGCAGAGCTCCTACAATGAGCAGTTCTTC
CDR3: CAISGQSSYNEQFF

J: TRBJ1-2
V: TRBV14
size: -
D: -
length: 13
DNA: TGTGCCAGCAGCCTGGACGCTATCTATGGCTACACCTTC
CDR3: CASSLDAIYGYTF

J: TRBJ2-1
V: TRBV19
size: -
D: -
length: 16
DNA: TGTGCCAGTAGTATAAAGCGGAGGACTACAGGGAATGAGCAGTTCTTC
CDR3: CASSIKRRTTGNEQFF

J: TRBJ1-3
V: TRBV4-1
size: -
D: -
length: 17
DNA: TGCGCCAGCAGCCACATAATTTTGGGGGGCGGAAGAAACACCATATATTTT
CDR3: CASSHIILGGGRNTIYF

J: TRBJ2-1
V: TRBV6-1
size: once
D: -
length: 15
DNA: TGTGCCGTGGAGATCGTAGGCCGAGCCTACAATGAGCAGTTCTTC
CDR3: CAVEIVGRAYNEQFF

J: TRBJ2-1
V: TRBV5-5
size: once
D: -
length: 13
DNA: TGTGCCAGCAGCTTCGGGTTGCACAATGAGCAGTTCTTC
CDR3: CASSFGLHNEQFF

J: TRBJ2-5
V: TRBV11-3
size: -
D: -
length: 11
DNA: TGTGCCAGCAGCCTTGAAGAGACCCAGTACTTC
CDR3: CASSLEETQYF

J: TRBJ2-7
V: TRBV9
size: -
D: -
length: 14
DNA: TGTGCCAGCAGCGCCCAGGACAGCGAATTGGGGCAGTACTTC
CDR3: CASSAQDSELGQYF

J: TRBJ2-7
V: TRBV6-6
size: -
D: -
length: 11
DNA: TGTGCCAGCAGCTTGGCTTTTGAGCAGTACTTC
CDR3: CASSLAFEQYF

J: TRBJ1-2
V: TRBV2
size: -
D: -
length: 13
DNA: TGTGCCAGCAGTGAGGGGGATGGCTATGGCTACACCTTC
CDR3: CASSEGDGYGYTF

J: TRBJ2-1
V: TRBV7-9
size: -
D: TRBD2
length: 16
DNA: TGTGCCAGCAGCTTGCACAGCGGGAGTCCCTACAATGAGCAGTTCTTC
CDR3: CASSLHSGSPYNEQFF

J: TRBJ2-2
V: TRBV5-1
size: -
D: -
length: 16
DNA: TGCGCCAGCAGCTTGGCCCTAGCCACCTCCGAGCGGGAGCTGTTTTTT
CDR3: CASSLALATSERELFF

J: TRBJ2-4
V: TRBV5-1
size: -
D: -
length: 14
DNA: TGCGCCAGCAGCTTGGAGGGAGGCCTGGGCATTCAGTACTTC
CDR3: CASSLEGGLGIQYF

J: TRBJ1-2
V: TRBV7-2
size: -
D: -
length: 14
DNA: TGTGCCAGCAGCTTAGAGGGCAGGCTCTATGGCTACACCTTC
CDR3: CASSLEGRLYGYTF

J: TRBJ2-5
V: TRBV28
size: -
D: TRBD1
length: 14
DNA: TGTGCCAGCAGTTCTAGGACAGGGACCAAGACCCAGTACTTC
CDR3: CASSSRTGTKTQYF

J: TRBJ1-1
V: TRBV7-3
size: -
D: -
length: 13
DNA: TGTGCCAGCAGCTTAACAACAGAAACTGAAGCTTTCTTT
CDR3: CASSLTTETEAFF

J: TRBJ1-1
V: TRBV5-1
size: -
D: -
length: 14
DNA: TGCGCCAGCTGGGGGAGGGACCCTGCCACTGAAGCTTTCTTT
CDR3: CASWGRDPATEAFF

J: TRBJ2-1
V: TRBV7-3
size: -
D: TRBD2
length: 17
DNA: TGTGCCAGCAGCCCCCAAGGTTTCGGAGCGGGGCTCAATGAGCAGTTCTTC
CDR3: CASSPQGFGAGLNEQFF

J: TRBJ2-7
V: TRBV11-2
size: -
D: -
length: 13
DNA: TGTGCCAGCAGCATGGGACGCGCGGACGAGCAGTACTTC
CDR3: CASSMGRADEQYF

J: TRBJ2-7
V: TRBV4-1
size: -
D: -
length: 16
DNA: TGCGCCAGCAGCCAAGCAGTCACGTCCGTGTCCTACGAGCAGTACTTC
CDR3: CASSQAVTSVSYEQYF

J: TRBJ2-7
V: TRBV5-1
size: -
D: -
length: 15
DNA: TGCGCCAGCAGCTCTGATCTGAGGGGCTCCTACGAGCAGTACTTC
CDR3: CASSSDLRGSYEQYF

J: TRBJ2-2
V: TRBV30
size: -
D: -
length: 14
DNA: TGTGCCTGGAGTGTAAAGGGTGTCACCGGGGAGCTGTTTTTT
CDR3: CAWSVKGVTGELFF

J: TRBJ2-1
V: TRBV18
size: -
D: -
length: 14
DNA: TGTGCCAGCTCGACGACGTTACAGTACAATGAGCAGTTCTTC
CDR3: CASSTTLQYNEQFF

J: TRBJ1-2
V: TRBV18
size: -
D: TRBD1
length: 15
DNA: TGTGCCAGCTCGCCTCTAGCCGGGACAGGGGGCAGCTACACCTTC
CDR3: CASSPLAGTGGSYTF

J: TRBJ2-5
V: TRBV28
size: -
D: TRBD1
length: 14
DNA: TGTGCCAGCAGTTTATCGGGACAGGGAGAGACCCAGTACTTC
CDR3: CASSLSGQGETQYF

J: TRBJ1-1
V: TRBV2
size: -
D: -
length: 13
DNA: TGTGCCAGCAGCGGACTCTTGGGGGCAAGCGCTTTCTTT
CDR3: CASSGLLGASAFF

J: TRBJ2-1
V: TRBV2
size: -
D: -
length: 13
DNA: TGTGCCAGCAGTGAACGGCATTGGGATGAGCAGTTCTTC
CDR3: CASSERHWDEQFF